The next 26 T cell receptor beta chains were all read from a single sample in a study of T cells in localized non-small cell lung cancer. TCRdb keeps only in-frame clones here, not all; method: immunoSEQ multiplex PCR. Here the sample spans approximately 1,600 clones, roughly a quarter being singletons. Here the sequenced sample was normal lung tissue next to the tumor, taken before any cancer treatment. The receptors were sampled from a man aged 35-75 years with stage II squamous cell lung carcinoma.

This clone occurred a few times. The rearrangement links TRBV6-8 to TRBJ2-3, with D maybe TRBD1 (6 bases). Germline assignment: CDR1 MNHGY and CDR2 SAAAGT. The CDR3 extends over 16 amino acids. V was cut by 2 bases and J by 2 bases, with 14 bases left in between. As DNA, the CDR3 is TGTGCCAGCAGTTACATAAGGACAGAGACCACAGATACGCAGTATTTT. Amino acid sequence: CASSYIRTETTDTQYF.

This clone counts as medium-sized (0.01 to 0.1%). The V call is TRBV11-3, the J call TRBJ2-7; D not resolved. CDR1 and CDR2 (germline): SGHNT, YENEEA. The CDR3 spans 15 residues. Trimming removed 5 bases from V and 0 bases from J, with 14 bases in between. The CDR3 nucleotides read TGTGCCAGCAGCCAAGTTATGTCGAGCTCCTACGAGCAGTACTTC. This encodes CASSQVMSSSYEQYF.

This clone occurred a few times. V usage is TRBV23-1 and J usage is TRBJ2-1, with TRBD2 matching 9 bases. TRBV23-1 is treated as an ORF (open reading frame) with a function not yet certain. The trim removed 7 bases at V and 7 bases at J, leaving 14 bases unmatched. The CDR3 has 16 residues. CDR3 nucleotide sequence: TGCGCCAGCACCTTATCGTCGGCGGGAGGGCCGAATGAGCAGTTCTTC. Translated, it gives CASTLSSAGGPNEQFF.

Regarding this clone: Read data end 1 residue before the CDR3 end; the end is taken from the germline J gene. The chain uses TRBV6-1 and TRBJ2-7, with D uncertain. CDR1 and CDR2 from the germline V gene are MNHNS and SASEGT. The CDR3 runs to 12 residues. V lost 0 bases to trimming and J lost 3 bases, with 3 bases between them. CDR3 sequence: CASSEASYEQYF. The sequenced part of the CDR3 DNA is TGTGCCAGCAGTGAAGCGAGCTACGAGCAGTAC.

CDR3 bases: TGCAGCGTTGGGGGTGGCGGCCGCTCCTACAATGAGCAGTTCTTC. The encoded protein is CSVGGGGRSYNEQFF. The chain couples TRBV29-1 to TRBJ2-1; D is unclear. Germline loops: CDR1 SQVTM, CDR2 ANQGSEA. This CDR3 spans 15 amino acids. Trimming took off 4 bases at V and 0 bases at J, with 13 bases between the two ends.

J is TRBJ2-7 and V is TRBV18, with D tentatively TRBD1 or TRBD2 (5 bases each). Germline assignment: CDR1 KGHSH and CDR2 LQKENI. The ends were cut back, 2 bases at V and 3 bases at J, with 11 bases in the middle. The CDR3 loop spans 14 amino acids. The CDR3 spells CASSPRQGVYEQYF. CDR3 nucleotide sequence: TGTGCCAGCTCACCAAGGCAGGGAGTCTACGAGCAGTACTTC.

Judged by abundance, this clone is medium-sized (0.01 to 0.1%). V is TRBV11-3 and J is TRBJ2-7; the D gene is possibly TRBD1 (6 bases). CDR3 length equals 15 residues. The germline gives CDR1 SGHNT, CDR2 YENEEA. With 5 bases removed from V and 0 bases from J, the gap between germline ends came to 14 bases. The CDR3 spells CASSPAGDTSYEQYF. The CDR3 DNA is TGTGCCAGCAGCCCCGCCGGGGACACCTCCTACGAGCAGTACTTC.

The J gene is TRBJ2-5, the V gene TRBV11-3; the match to TRBD2 covers 14 bases. Per germline, CDR1 SGHNT and CDR2 YENEEA. This CDR3 is 17 amino acids long. V was pared by 5 bases and J by 0 bases, with 5 bases of the junction left unmatched. The CDR3 is CASSRGTSGSNQETQYF. DNA of the CDR3: TGTGCCAGCAGCCGGGGGACTAGCGGGAGTAACCAAGAGACCCAGTACTTC.

The gene calls are TRBV11-3 and TRBJ2-3; TRBD2 is a possible D gene (6 bases). Per germline, CDR1 SGHNT and CDR2 YENEEA. This CDR3 has 16 amino acids. The germline V and J ends were trimmed by 3 bases and 4 bases, with 17 bases remaining between them. CDR3 DNA: TGTGCCAGCAGCTTGGAGGGCCGGGTAGGAGCAGATACGCAGTATTTT. As protein: CASSLEGRVGADTQYF.

In its sample, this clone was seen a few times. V gene TRBV6-8 combines with J gene TRBJ2-7; D unresolved. Trimming took 5 bases from V and 4 from J, leaving 12 bases between them. The CDR3 extends over 13 amino acids. Per the germline V gene, CDR1 is MNHGY and CDR2 is SAAAGT. CDR3 residues: CASSVGTLYEQYF. For the CDR3, the DNA is TGTGCCAGCAGTGTGGGCACGCTGTACGAGCAGTACTTC.

The chain links TRBV16 to TRBJ2-2, with D tentatively TRBD1 or TRBD2 (5 bases each). The CDR3 totals 16 residues. With 8 bases removed from V and 4 bases from J, the gap between germline ends came to 20 bases. The germline V gene encodes CDR1 KGHSY and CDR2 FQNENV. CDR3 DNA: TGTGCCAGCGGCCGTCACGGGGACCCCAGCACCGGGGAGCTGTTTTTT. Protein product: CASGRHGDPSTGELFF.

The V gene is TRBV19, the J gene TRBJ2-2; tentative D call: TRBD2 (6 bases). The CDR3 extends over 15 amino acids. Germline V gene data show CDR1 as LNHDA and CDR2 as SQIVND (reference sequence). V was clipped by 7 bases and J by 3 bases, with 15 bases between them. CDR3 nucleotide sequence: TGTGCCAGTACCCGCGGGGTCCCGTACACCGGGGAGCTGTTTTTT. Its protein product is CASTRGVPYTGELFF.

This chain uses TRBV14 with TRBJ2-1; TRBD2 aligns across 10 bases. The CDR3 is 15 amino acids. CDR1 is SGHDN and CDR2 is FVKESK in the germline V gene. V shed 1 base, J shed 10 bases, and the junction held 7 bases outside the gene matches. The DNA for the CDR3 is TGTGCCAGCAGCCAAGGCCTAGCGGGAGTCGGAGAGCAGTTCTTC. It encodes CASSQGLAGVGEQFF.

The chain couples TRBV4-1 to TRBJ1-4, with D hard to call. Looked up from germline, CDR1 is MGHRA and CDR2 is YSYEKL. The CDR3 has 16 amino acids. V lost 0 bases to trimming and J lost 1 base, with 9 bases between them. CDR3 amino acids: CASSQEVGGTNEKLFF. For the CDR3, the DNA is TGCGCCAGCAGCCAAGAAGTAGGAGGAACTAATGAAAAACTGTTTTTT.

By share, this clone counts as large. V gene TRBV6-8 combines with J gene TRBJ2-7; D is unclear. This CDR3 has 14 residues. The germline gives CDR1 MNHGY, CDR2 SAAAGT. The ends were cut back, 0 bases at V and 0 bases at J, with 6 bases in the middle. CDR3 region: CASSYSGSSYEQYF. Written as DNA, the CDR3 is TGTGCCAGCAGTTACTCGGGCAGCTCCTACGAGCAGTACTTC.

By share, this clone ranks as medium-sized (0.01 to 0.1%). This chain links TRBV11-3 with TRBJ2-1, with D uncertain. Germline lookup yields CDR1 SGHNT and CDR2 YENEEA. The CDR3 runs 14 residues. Deletions cut 4 bases from V and 4 bases from J, with 11 bases between. CDR3 protein: CASSSRLGYNEQFF. Here the CDR3 DNA reads TGTGCCAGCAGCTCCCGCCTCGGTTACAATGAGCAGTTCTTC.

This clone has more than one count but fewer than ten. The genes are TRBV9 and TRBJ2-7, with TRBD1 as a possible D gene (5 bases). Per the germline V gene, CDR1 is SGDLS and CDR2 is YYNGEE. The CDR3 length is 15 residues. V gave up 0 bases and J gave up 2 bases, with 12 bases separating them. DNA for the CDR3: TGTGCCAGCAGCGTAGCGCCGTGGGGCGCCTACGAGCAGTACTTC. Translation gives CASSVAPWGAYEQYF.

The V gene is TRBV18, the J gene TRBJ2-1, with a tentative D call TRBD2 (5 bases). Trimming removed 3 bases at V and 3 bases at J, with 6 bases between. CDR3 length: 13 amino acids. The germline V gene has CDR1 KGHSH and CDR2 LQKENI. This CDR3 reads CASSPGDYNEQFF. In DNA, the CDR3 is TGTGCCAGCTCACCGGGAGACTACAATGAGCAGTTCTTC.

Only one count was recorded for this clone. This chain links TRBV30 with TRBJ2-7, with TRBD2 matching over 7 bases. The CDR3 extends over 12 amino acids. From germline, CDR1 is GTSNPN and CDR2 SVGIG (reference sequence). V shed 4 bases and J 4 bases; nucleotides not matched to a gene: 4. The CDR3: CAWMGEGYEQYF. The CDR3 DNA follows: TGTGCCTGGATGGGGGAGGGGTACGAGCAGTACTTC.

The chain combines TRBV9 with TRBJ1-1; a weak D match, TRBD1 (5 bases). The V gene's germline CDR1 is SGDLS and CDR2 YYNGEE. This CDR3 spans 14 amino acids. The V end was cut by 3 bases, the J end by 2 bases, with 11 bases between. The CDR3 coding sequence is TGTGCCAGCAGCGCGGGGGACCTTAACACTGAAGCTTTCTTT. Its translation: CASSAGDLNTEAFF.

V is TRBV9 and J is TRBJ1-1, with unresolved D. The CDR3 totals 15 residues. Germline V lookup: CDR1 SGDLS, CDR2 YYNGEE. The V gene lost 0 bases and the J gene lost 3 bases, with 12 bases spanning the gap. CDR3 residues: CASSVGDGRDTEAFF. The CDR3 DNA is TGTGCCAGCAGCGTAGGCGACGGGAGGGACACTGAAGCTTTCTTT. Drawing the rest from reference TRBV9 and TRBJ1-1, the complete variable domain is DSGVTQTPKHLITATGQRVTLRCSPRSGDLSVYWYQQSLDQGLQFLIQYYNGEERAKGNILERFSAQQFPDLHSELNLSSLELGDSALYFCASSVGDGRDTEAFFGQGTRLTVV.

The chain carries TRBV1 and TRBJ2-7; the table's D call of TRBD2 was not tested on the DNA. TRBV1 is a known pseudogene. This CDR3 is built from 20 residues. The CDR3 nucleotides are TGCGCCAGCAGCCTTCGGGTCTATGGACTAGCGGGAGAGAGGGGATACGAGCAGTACTTC. Translated, it gives CASSLRVYGLAGERGYEQYF.

J is TRBJ2-1 and V is TRBV19; 8 nucleotides line up with TRBD2. V lost 6 bases to trimming and J lost 5 bases; unmatched junction nucleotides: 3. Germline V gene data show CDR1 as LNHDA and CDR2 as SQIVND (reference sequence). The length of the CDR3 is 13 residues. CDR3 nucleotides: TGTGCCAGTAGCGGGAGGGATAACAATGAGCAGTTCTTC. The encoded protein is CASSGRDNNEQFF. Variable domain in full (rest from reference TRBV19 and TRBJ2-1): DGGITQSPKYLFRKEGQNVTLSCEQNLNHDAMYWYRQDPGQGLRLIYYSQIVNDFQKGDIAEGYSVSREKKESFPLTVTSAQKNPTAFYLCASSGRDNNEQFFGPGTRLTVL.

This rearrangement joins TRBV14 to TRBJ1-3; D not certain. V was shortened by 4 bases and J by 4 bases, with 11 bases between the two germline ends. Germline V CDR1 and CDR2: SGHDN, FVKESK. This CDR3 is 14 amino acids long. This chain's CDR3 is CASSPRLAGNTIYF. In nucleotides, the CDR3 is TGTGCCAGCAGCCCCCGACTGGCGGGAAACACCATATATTTT.

This clone was counted only a few times. The chain joins TRBV9 to TRBJ2-4; tentatively, D is TRBD1 or TRBD2 (5 bases each). V was clipped by 5 bases and J by 6 bases, with 12 bases between them. Germline V CDR1 and CDR2: SGDLS, YYNGEE. The CDR3 has 13 residues. CDR3 bases: TGTGCCAGCAGTTCGTCCGGGACAAACATTCAGTACTTC. Its protein product is CASSSSGTNIQYF.

This clone was counted a few times. The V and J genes are TRBV9 and TRBJ2-3, with 7 bases that match TRBD2. V shed 5 bases and J 4 bases; nucleotides not matched to a gene: 7. CDR1 is SGDLS and CDR2 is YYNGEE in the germline V gene. The CDR3 is 14 amino acids. The CDR3 sequence is CASSERLAADTQYF. The DNA of the CDR3 is TGTGCCAGCAGTGAAAGGCTAGCGGCAGATACGCAGTATTTT.